These 24 T cell receptor beta chains share one sample of origin, sequenced in a study of T cell clones after liver transplantation. Some clones are missing from TCRdb's copy, which holds only in-frame ones; the method was immunoSEQ multiplex PCR. The sample lists around 110,000 clones, over 75% seen once, with around 0.8% in the top ten. Here the sequenced sample was CD4+ T cells from blood, taken 12 months after liver transplant. The receptors stem from a human patient who received a liver transplant. Some T cells may be graft donor cells.

The genes are TRBV4-3 and TRBJ2-1, with 7 bases fitting TRBD1. CDR1 is LGHNA and CDR2 is YSLEER in the germline V gene. V was clipped by 4 bases and J by 6 bases; unmatched bases: 3. The CDR3 is 13 amino acids. CDR3 nucleotide sequence: TGCGCCAGCAGCCGCCGACAGGGCAATGAGCAGTTCTTC. It translates to CASSRRQGNEQFF.

The chain combines TRBV5-1 with TRBJ1-5; 7 bases line up with TRBD1. J lost 3 bases, V lost 1 base, and 4 bases had no gene match. The CDR3 totals 15 residues. Per germline, CDR1 SGHRS and CDR2 YFSETQ. Here the CDR3 DNA reads TGCGCCAGCAGCTTGAAGGGGGCCGACAATCAGCCCCAGCATTTT. It yields the protein CASSLKGADNQPQHF.

This clone was counted only a few times. The rearrangement joins TRBV29-1 to TRBJ2-7; no reliable D call. CDR1 SQVTM and CDR2 ANQGSEA come from the germline V gene. The CDR3 has 13 amino acids. With 2 bases removed from V and 5 bases from J, the gap between germline ends came to 13 bases. CDR3 protein: CSVEIGATNEQYF. The CDR3 DNA follows: TGCAGCGTTGAAATTGGAGCCACTAACGAGCAGTACTTC.

This clone was seen a few times. The chain carries TRBV2 and TRBJ2-5, with 10 bases lining up with TRBD2. V lost 6 bases to trimming and J lost 2 bases; unmatched junction nucleotides: 9. Germline V gene data show CDR1 as SNHLY and CDR2 as FYNNEI. The CDR3 is made up of 16 amino acids. This CDR3 is CASRAPLAGQQETQYF. In DNA, the CDR3 is TGTGCCAGCAGAGCTCCACTAGCGGGACAACAAGAGACCCAGTACTTC. The whole variable domain, remainder taken from reference TRBV2 and TRBJ2-5, is EPEVTQTPSHQVTQMGQEVILRCVPISNHLYFYWYRQILGQKVEFLVSFYNNEISEKSEIFDDQFSVERPDGSNFTLKIRSTKLEDSAMYFCASRAPLAGQQETQYFGPGTRLLVL.

There are a few counts of this clone. The chain uses TRBV7-8 and TRBJ2-7; TRBD1 agrees at 8 bases. J lost 2 bases, V lost 1 base, and 1 base had no gene match. Germline CDR1 and CDR2: SGHVS and FQNEAQ. CDR3 length: 14 amino acids. The CDR3 DNA reads as TGTGCCAGCAGCTTAGGGACAGGGACCTACGAGCAGTACTTC. Protein sequence: CASSLGTGTYEQYF.

Worth noting for this clone: The sample contains more than one DNA sequence encoding this CDR3. The chain has TRBV29-1 and TRBJ2-7; 8 bases line up with TRBD1. Germline trimming cut 6 bases from V and 6 bases from J; bases unmatched to any gene: 7. The CDR3 is made up of 12 amino acids. Germline V gene data show CDR1 as SQVTM and CDR2 as ANQGSEA. CDR3 sequence reads: CSVTTGAGEQYF. The CDR3 DNA reads TGCAGCGTCACGACAGGGGCTGGCGAGCAGTACTTC.

V and J are TRBV6-6 and TRBJ2-5, with 7 bases lining up with TRBD1. This CDR3 region has 16 residues. The V segment lost 4 bases and the J segment 0 bases; nucleotides outside the gene matches: 8. CDR1 and CDR2 from the germline V gene are MNHNY and SVGAGI (reference sequence). CDR3 bases: TGTGCCAGCAGTTTAGGACAGGTTGGCCACCAAGAGACCCAGTACTTC. Amino acid sequence: CASSLGQVGHQETQYF.

The CDR3 loop reads CASSQSGTETYEQYF. CDR3 DNA sequence: TGTGCCAGCAGCCAATCCGGGACTGAGACCTACGAGCAGTACTTC. The V call is TRBV7-8, the J call TRBJ2-7, with a tentative D call TRBD2 (6 bases). Deletions cut 5 bases from V and 2 bases from J, with 16 bases between. Germline CDR1 and CDR2: SGHVS and FQNEAQ. CDR3 length equals 15 residues.

In this sample, this clone turned up a few times. The chain uses TRBV23-1 and TRBJ1-3; D unresolved. TRBV23-1 is filed as an ORF, its function uncertain. This CDR3 has 10 residues. CDR3 sequence reads: CATRGNTIYF. The CDR3 coding sequence is TGCGCTACGCGGGGAAACACCATATATTTT.

In DNA form, the CDR3 reads TGTGCTAGTGGTTTGGTCCGGGACAGGCCAGCTACCTACGAGCAGTACTTC. It is translated as CASGLVRDRPATYEQYF. This chain links TRBV12-5 with TRBJ2-7; 8 bases map to TRBD1. The CDR3 is made up of 17 amino acids. In germline, CDR1 is LGHNT, CDR2 FRNRAP. Trimming removed 0 bases from V and 2 bases from J; junction bases left unmatched: 9.

The gene calls are TRBV7-2 and TRBJ1-1; D is undetermined. V shed 5 bases and J shed 1 base, with 20 bases lying between them. The CDR3 spans 17 residues. The germline CDR1 and CDR2 sequences are SGHTA and FQGNSA. CDR3 in DNA: TGTGCCAGCAGCGCCGATTACAAGAAACGGTGGAACACTGAAGCTTTCTTT. Translation: CASSADYKKRWNTEAFF.

This clone was detected once. The rearrangement uses TRBV5-1 and TRBJ2-5, with 7 nucleotides matching TRBD2. Looked up from germline, CDR1 is SGHRS and CDR2 is YFSETQ. V lost 0 bases and J lost 7; bases outside the gene matches: 6. This CDR3 spans 14 amino acids. The CDR3 spells CASSLDGEGRTQYF. CDR3 nucleotide sequence: TGCGCCAGCAGCTTGGACGGGGAGGGTAGGACCCAGTACTTC.

V usage is TRBV19 and J usage is TRBJ1-1; D is unclear. Germline V gene data show CDR1 as LNHDA and CDR2 as SQIVND (reference sequence). V lost 3 bases and J lost 3, with 2 bases in between. There are 11 residues in the CDR3. Here the CDR3 reads CASSMYTEAFF. CDR3 coding DNA: TGTGCCAGTAGTATGTACACTGAAGCTTTCTTT.

This clone was recorded once. This chain links TRBV7-9 with TRBJ2-3; 10 positions agree with TRBD1. Germline CDR1 SEHNR, CDR2 FQNEAQ (reference sequence). The CDR3 is made up of 15 amino acids. Trimming removed 4 bases from V and 2 bases from J; junction bases left unmatched: 3. Written as DNA, the CDR3 is TGTGCCAGCAGCTCGACAGGGGGCTTCACAGATACGCAGTATTTT. Protein sequence: CASSSTGGFTDTQYF.

This chain uses TRBV5-6 with TRBJ2-2, with no clear D. The CDR3 sequence is 14 residues long. The V and J ends lost 0 bases and 6 bases respectively, with 9 bases between them. The V gene's germline CDR1 is SGHDT and CDR2 YYEEEE. The CDR3 region has the DNA TGTGCCAGCAGCTTGGATCTGTTTTCCGGGGAGCTGTTTTTT. Translated, it gives CASSLDLFSGELFF.

Only one count was recorded for this clone. The genes are TRBV27 and TRBJ2-5; D perhaps matches TRBD2 (6 bases). The CDR3 loop spans 13 amino acids. Germline V gives CDR1 MNHEY, CDR2 SMNVEV (reference sequence). Trimming cost V 6 bases and J 3 bases, with 11 bases left between them. Here the CDR3 DNA reads TGTGCCAGCAGAAAATCGGGAGAAGAGACCCAGTACTTC. It translates to CASRKSGEETQYF.

CDR3 DNA sequence: TGTGCCAGCAGCGCCAGCGCCCTGACAGGGCTTGGCTACACCTTC. Protein product: CASSASALTGLGYTF. This chain uses TRBV9 with TRBJ1-2; TRBD1 aligns across 7 bases. V shed 3 bases and J 7 bases; nucleotides not matched to a gene: 12. This CDR3 has 15 amino acids. CDR1 is SGDLS and CDR2 is YYNGEE in the germline V gene.

The gene calls are TRBV9 and TRBJ2-3, with TRBD2 matching 14 bases. Germline V gene lookup returns CDR1 SGDLS and CDR2 YYNGEE. With V trimmed by 3 bases and J by 5 bases, 14 bases remained unmatched. The CDR3 runs 19 residues. DNA of the CDR3: TGTGCCAGCAGCGCGGCGGGACTAGCGGGAGTTGGGCTGGGAGATACGCAGTATTTT. It yields the protein CASSAAGLAGVGLGDTQYF.

The CDR3 bases are TGTGCCAGTAGTACTTCTCTGGTAGATAGCAATCAGCCCCAGCATTTT. As protein: CASSTSLVDSNQPQHF. The chain has TRBV19 and TRBJ1-5; D gene uncertain. The CDR3 has 16 amino acids. Trimming cost V 4 bases and J 0 bases, with 13 bases left between them. Germline V lookup: CDR1 LNHDA, CDR2 SQIVND (reference sequence).

The gene calls are TRBV7-8 and TRBJ1-2; D is unclear. Germline loops: CDR1 SGHVS, CDR2 FQNEAQ. The germline V and J ends were trimmed by 1 base and 0 bases, with 6 bases remaining between them. This CDR3 spans 14 amino acids. The CDR3 DNA is TGTGCCAGCAGCTTAGGGCAGGCTAACTATGGCTACACCTTC. This codes for CASSLGQANYGYTF.

J is TRBJ1-4 and V is TRBV30, with D uncertain. Germline V gene sequence: CDR1 GTSNPN, CDR2 SVGIG (reference sequence). The ends were cut back, 0 bases at V and 7 bases at J, with 9 bases in the middle. The length of the CDR3 is 13 residues. The CDR3 is CAWSVGWAEKLFF. DNA of the CDR3: TGTGCCTGGAGTGTAGGGTGGGCTGAAAAACTGTTTTTT.

The sample holds one count of this clone. The V gene is TRBV2, the J gene TRBJ2-3; 8 bases line up with TRBD2. With V trimmed by 4 bases and J by 0 bases, 6 bases remained unmatched. The CDR3 sequence is 16 residues long. Germline lookup yields CDR1 SNHLY and CDR2 FYNNEI. CDR3 loop: CASSGLAGGSTDTQYF. CDR3 nucleotide sequence: TGTGCCAGCAGTGGCTTGGCGGGAGGTAGCACAGATACGCAGTATTTT.

The V gene is TRBV9, the J gene TRBJ1-1; D gene unclear. Trimming removed 0 bases from V and 5 bases from J, with 8 bases in between. CDR1 SGDLS and CDR2 YYNGEE come from the germline V gene. The CDR3 sequence is 13 residues long. CDR3 in DNA: TGTGCCAGCAGCGTAGGCCAGATGACTGAAGCTTTCTTT. Translation: CASSVGQMTEAFF. The whole variable domain, filled in from reference TRBV9 and TRBJ1-1, reads DSGVTQTPKHLITATGQRVTLRCSPRSGDLSVYWYQQSLDQGLQFLIQYYNGEERAKGNILERFSAQQFPDLHSELNLSSLELGDSALYFCASSVGQMTEAFFGQGTRLTVV.

CDR3: CASSLVGANQPQHF. The CDR3 DNA follows: TGTGCCAGCAGCTTGGTCGGGGCTAATCAGCCCCAGCATTTT. V is TRBV5-5 and J is TRBJ1-5, with D perhaps matching TRBD1 (5 bases). The CDR3 length is 14 residues. Germline loops: CDR1 SGHKS, CDR2 YYEKEE (reference sequence). Between the trimmed V and J ends, which lost 0 bases and 4 bases, there was a span of 8 bases.